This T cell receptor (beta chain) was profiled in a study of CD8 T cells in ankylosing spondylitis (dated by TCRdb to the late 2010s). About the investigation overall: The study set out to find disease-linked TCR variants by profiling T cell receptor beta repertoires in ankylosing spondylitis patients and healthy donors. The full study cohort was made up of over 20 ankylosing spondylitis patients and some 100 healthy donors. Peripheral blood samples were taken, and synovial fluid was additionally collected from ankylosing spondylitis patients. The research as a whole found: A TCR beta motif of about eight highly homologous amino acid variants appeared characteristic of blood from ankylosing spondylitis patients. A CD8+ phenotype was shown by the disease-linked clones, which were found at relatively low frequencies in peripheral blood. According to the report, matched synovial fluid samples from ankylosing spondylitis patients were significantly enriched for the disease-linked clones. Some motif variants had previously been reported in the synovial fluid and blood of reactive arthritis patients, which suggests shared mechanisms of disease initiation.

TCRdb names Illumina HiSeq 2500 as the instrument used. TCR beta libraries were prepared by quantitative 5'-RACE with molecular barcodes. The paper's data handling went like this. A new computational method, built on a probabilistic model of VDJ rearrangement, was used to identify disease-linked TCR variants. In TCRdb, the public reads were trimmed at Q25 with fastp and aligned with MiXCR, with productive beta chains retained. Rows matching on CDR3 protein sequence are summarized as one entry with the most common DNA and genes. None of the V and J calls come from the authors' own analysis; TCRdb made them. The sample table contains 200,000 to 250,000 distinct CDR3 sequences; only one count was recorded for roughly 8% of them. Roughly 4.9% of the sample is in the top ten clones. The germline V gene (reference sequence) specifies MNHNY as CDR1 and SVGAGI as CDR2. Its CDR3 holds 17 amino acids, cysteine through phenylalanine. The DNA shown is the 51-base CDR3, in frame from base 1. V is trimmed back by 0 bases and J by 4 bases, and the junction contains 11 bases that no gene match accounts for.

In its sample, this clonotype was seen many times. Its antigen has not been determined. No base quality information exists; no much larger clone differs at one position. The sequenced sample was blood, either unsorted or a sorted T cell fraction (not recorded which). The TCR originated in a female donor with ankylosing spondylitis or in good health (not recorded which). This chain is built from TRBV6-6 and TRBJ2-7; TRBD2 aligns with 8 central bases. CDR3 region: CASSYSPSGSWKYEQYF. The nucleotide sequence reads TGTGCCAGCAGTTACTCCCCCAGCGGGAGTTGGAAATACGAGCAGTACTTC.